This TCR beta chain was identified during a study of T cells in Graves' hyperthyroidism and ophthalmopathy (dated by TCRdb to between 2019 and 2020). Turning to the overall study: Peripheral blood samples were taken at the time of initial diagnosis, prior to any treatment. To identify TCR V-J signatures that set the groups apart, the researchers used a discovery cohort of 100 patients, made up of under 45 with Graves' ophthalmopathy and about 60 with stable Graves' hyperthyroidism. Prospective prediction of ophthalmopathy was tested in an independent validation cohort consisting of 18 hyperthyroidism patients and around 16 patients who later progressed to ophthalmopathy. The 100 or so discovery patients were randomly divided into training and test sets at a 7:3 ratio. Thyroid tissue and blood T-cell repertoires from more than five Graves' hyperthyroidism patients were also compared in the study. After blood sampling, hyperthyroidism patients were treated with methimazole at a starting dose of 30 mg daily, and ophthalmopathy patients were treated with high-dose intravenous methylprednisolone. According to the paper, TCR Vbeta CDR3 sequencing was carried out on 135 peripheral blood samples, which came from 40 to 45 ophthalmopathy, approximately 72 hyperthyroidism and roughly 17 progressor patients. Study-wide conclusions, independent of this receptor: A 13 V-J signature model separated ophthalmopathy from stable hyperthyroidism, with roughly 88% sensitivity and 81.08% specificity in cross-validation and 80%/75% in testing. Most expanded thyroid clonotypes (frequency above 0.001) were also found in blood, which suggests that blood repertoires may mirror thyroid immune responses. Sample size was not statistically predetermined, and blinding of investigators to group allocation was not performed. In validation, the model predicted progression to ophthalmopathy with around 71% sensitivity and less than 80% specificity, a median of 6.5 months before onset.

This clonotype has a count of ten or more. Its cognate antigen has yet to be identified. No per-base quality is available; no much larger clone lies one base away. Amplification of TCR beta CDR3 regions was carried out from RNA transcripts. For the first round of RT-PCR on the TCR CDR3, the HTBI primer set was used together with the Qiagen OneStep RT-PCR kit. Libraries were constructed in a second round of multiplex PCR, after which size selection and purification were carried out. The libraries were sequenced on an Illumina HiSeq2000 using paired-end 100 bp reads. The source study handled its data this way. SOAPnuke was used to process the raw data, removing reads that contained adapters or uncalled bases, had a mean Phred below 15, or lacked an exact match to the constant primer or identifier. COPE v1.2.5 was used to merge high-quality paired reads, and clonotypes were defined as unique nucleotide sequences. MiTCR v1.1 was used to align clonotypes to the IMGT TRBV, TRBD and TRBJ reference segments. The analysis was restricted to V-J combinations with a frequency above 0.0001, which together covered 99.2% of the repertoires. The TCS score was defined as the ratio of F50 (clonal expansion) to E x V (chaos), calculated using BLOSUM62-based TCRdist between CDR3 peptides within each V-J. Welch's t-statistics and random forest reduced several hundred V-J features to roughly 13, which were used in a naive Bayes classifier (R e1071). TCRdb took the public reads, trimmed them with fastp at Q25, ran MiXCR for clone calling and kept in-frame beta chains. Each entry is one CDR3 protein sequence, shown with its most common DNA and genes. V and J calls and clone size were set by TCRdb, not the authors. Across this sample there are approximately 600,000 distinct CDR3 sequences, with about 15% seen only once. 5.8% of the sample comes from the top ten.

Hyperthyroidism patients were newly diagnosed, had a disease duration of under 2 months, and were aged 18 to 65 years. Patients with uncontrolled infections, other autoimmune diseases, pregnancy or lactation were excluded. Clinical symptoms, serum thyroxine and TRAb, thyroid ultrasound, and orbital computed tomography formed the basis for the diagnoses. Blood from progressor patients was collected at the time of first diagnosis with hyperthyroidism, before any ophthalmopathy symptoms had appeared. PBMCs were isolated from about 10 ml of fresh peripheral blood by Ficoll-Paque density gradient centrifugation. Progressor patients were initially diagnosed with Graves' hyperthyroidism and developed ophthalmopathy during follow-up. Total RNA was extracted with Trizol reagent, and quality was checked on an Agilent 2100 Bioanalyzer. The source material was blood. This clonotype originated in a woman aged 25 to 39 with Graves' hyperthyroidism that later progressed to Graves' ophthalmopathy.

The DNA reads as follows: TGTGCCAGCAGTCCCCCCCCCGAGTGGATGCAGTATTTT. The resulting protein is CASSPPPEWMQYF. The chain is assembled from TRBV28 and TRBJ2-3; the D gene remains uncertain. The germline V gene gives CDR1 as MDHEN and CDR2 as SYDVKM. V is shortened by 5 bases, J by 11 bases, and the region joining them spans 17 bases. The CDR3 runs 13 residues from the cysteine to the phenylalanine. CDR3 DNA is the only sequence kept; it has 39 bases, read in frame from the first base.